The 25 T cell receptor beta chains below all came from one sample that was sequenced in a study of naive and memory T cell subsets. An equimolar mix of two oligonucleotides served as the beta constant-region primer for TRBC1 and TRBC2. Four rounds of PCR amplified the ligated cDNA using nested alpha and beta constant-region primers plus SP2. TCRdb itself ran the UMI-ligation and nested PCR reads through MiXCR, one entry per CDR3 protein. The table records tens of thousands of distinct CDR3 sequences, around 9% of them present only once. Sequences were obtained from naive CD8+ T cells from blood. Receptors were obtained from a human donor in good health.

This clonotype was counted a few times. CDR3 region: CASSQGAGHYEQYF. The CDR3 bases are TGCGCCAGCAGCCAAGGTGCCGGTCACTACGAGCAGTACTTC. This chain connects TRBV4-3 to TRBJ2-7; D unresolved. CDR3 length: 14 amino acids. V was shortened by 1 base and J by 3 bases, with 10 bases between the two germline ends. The V gene's germline CDR1 is LGHNA and CDR2 YSLEER.

The CDR3 DNA reads TGTGCCAGCAGCGAGCCTTCGAGGGACGCAACGACTAATGAAAAACTGTTTTTT. Translated, it gives CASSEPSRDATTNEKLFF. The gene calls are TRBV21-1 and TRBJ1-4; the D call of TRBD1 is as the table states it, not checked on the DNA. TRBV21-1 is a pseudogene locus. The CDR3 has 18 residues.

This rearrangement joins TRBV3-1 to TRBJ2-5; TRBD2 is a possible D gene (5 bases). V was shortened by 3 bases and J by 1 base, with 9 bases between the two germline ends. Per germline, CDR1 LGHDT and CDR2 YNNKEL (reference sequence). CDR3 length equals 14 residues. Here the CDR3 reads CASSQFEGQETQYF. Here the CDR3 DNA reads TGTGCCAGCAGCCAGTTCGAGGGCCAAGAGACCCAGTACTTC.

This clonotype was counted a few times. V gene TRBV27 combines with J gene TRBJ2-1; 10 nucleotides line up with TRBD2. The germline gives CDR1 MNHEY, CDR2 SMNVEV (reference sequence). Unmatched junction bases numbered 20, after V lost 7 bases and J lost 8 bases. The CDR3 has 18 residues. CDR3 region: CASISRVSAGGFVDEQFF. The CDR3 nucleotides read TGTGCCAGCATCAGCAGGGTGTCAGCGGGAGGGTTTGTAGATGAGCAGTTCTTC.

The table lists this clonotype with many counts. The rearrangement links TRBV3-1 to TRBJ2-7; tentatively, D is TRBD1 (6 bases). Germline V gene sequence: CDR1 LGHDT, CDR2 YNNKEL (reference sequence). This CDR3 comprises 16 residues. Between the trimmed V and J ends, which lost 4 bases and 4 bases, there was a span of 20 bases. CDR3 sequence reads: CASSPALTGFRYEQYF. For the CDR3, the DNA is TGTGCCAGCAGCCCCGCGTTGACAGGTTTTCGGTACGAGCAGTACTTC.

J is TRBJ2-3 and V is TRBV28; D is undetermined. The germline gives CDR1 MDHEN, CDR2 SYDVKM. V shed 6 bases and J shed 0 bases, with 10 bases lying between them. This CDR3 is built from 14 residues. CDR3 sequence: CASSLIPSTDTQYF. The CDR3 DNA is TGTGCCAGCAGCCTGATACCTAGCACAGATACGCAGTATTTT.

In this sample, this clonotype turned up many times. This sequence joins TRBV7-9 and TRBJ1-1; D is uncertain. V shed 5 bases and J shed 0 bases, with 7 bases lying between them. CDR1 and CDR2 from the germline V gene are SEHNR and FQNEAQ (reference sequence). There are 13 residues in the CDR3. CDR3 protein: CASSPELNTEAFF. The CDR3 nucleotides are TGTGCCAGCAGCCCTGAACTGAACACTGAAGCTTTCTTT. Together with reference TRBV7-9 and TRBJ1-1, the CDR3 gives the full variable domain: DTGVSQNPRHKITKRGQNVTFRCDPISEHNRLYWYRQTLGQGPEFLTYFQNEAQLEKSRLLSDRFSAERPKGSFSTLEIQRTEQGDSAMYLCASSPELNTEAFFGQGTRLTVV.

This clonotype was observed a few times. The chain links TRBV7-9 to TRBJ2-7, with D perhaps TRBD2 (6 bases). The CDR3 is 16 amino acids. V lost 0 bases to trimming and J lost 7 bases, with 19 bases between them. CDR1 is SEHNR and CDR2 is FQNEAQ in the germline V gene (reference sequence). CDR3 nucleotide sequence: TGTGCCAGCAGCTTAGCGGCTGGCGGGGCCTCCGGGGAGCAGTACTTC. Its protein product is CASSLAAGGASGEQYF.

The sample holds a few counts of this clonotype. The chain combines TRBV27 with TRBJ2-2; TRBD1 aligns across 9 bases. The CDR3 covers 16 residues. V dropped 6 bases and J dropped 3; count of bases not matched to a gene: 8. Germline V gene lookup returns CDR1 MNHEY and CDR2 SMNVEV (reference sequence). CDR3 protein: CASSPRDRVDTGELFF. The CDR3 nucleotides read TGTGCCAGCAGCCCCCGGGACAGGGTGGACACCGGGGAGCTGTTTTTT.

V usage is TRBV15 and J usage is TRBJ1-2; TRBD1 agrees at 8 bases. Germline V gives CDR1 LNHNV, CDR2 YYDKDF (reference sequence). CDR3 length equals 16 residues. The junction had 14 bases not matched to a gene; V was cut back by 3 bases and J by 8 bases. The CDR3 is CATSRGPGQGAEGYTF. CDR3 bases: TGTGCCACCAGCAGGGGGCCGGGTCAGGGGGCGGAAGGCTACACCTTC.

This clonotype was seen at least ten times. The chain has TRBV4-3 and TRBJ2-3; D is possibly TRBD2 (6 bases). CDR1 is LGHNA and CDR2 is YSLEER in the germline V gene. V lost 1 base, J lost 3 bases, and 11 bases lay in between. This CDR3 has 15 amino acids. CDR3 sequence: CASSQVADLTDTQYF. The CDR3 DNA sequence: TGCGCCAGCAGCCAAGTAGCGGATCTGACAGATACGCAGTATTTT.

This clonotype has just a few counts. The V call is TRBV6-5, the J call TRBJ1-6, with D possibly being TRBD1 (5 bases). Germline CDR1 reads MNHEY; CDR2 reads SVGAGI. Trimming took off 5 bases at V and 10 bases at J, with 12 bases between the two ends. CDR3 size: 13 residues. The CDR3 bases are TGTGCCAGCAGTGTTCAGGGTTACTCACCCCTCCACTTT. Protein product: CASSVQGYSPLHF.

This clonotype was recorded at least ten times. This sequence joins TRBV28 and TRBJ2-7, with 8 bases lining up with TRBD1. The CDR3 extends over 17 amino acids. From germline, CDR1 is MDHEN and CDR2 SYDVKM. V shed 5 bases, J shed 1 base, and the junction held 13 bases outside the gene matches. CDR3 DNA: TGTGCCAGCAGTACCCTCAGGGGGCACCCCCTATCCTACGAGCAGTACTTC. The encoded protein is CASSTLRGHPLSYEQYF.

The chain uses TRBV5-1 and TRBJ2-1; 8 nucleotides line up with TRBD2. The germline CDR1 and CDR2 sequences are SGHRS and YFSETQ. V dropped 4 bases and J dropped 7; count of bases not matched to a gene: 13. CDR3 length: 16 residues. CDR3 sequence: CASSPWVGTSWNEQFF. The CDR3 DNA reads as TGCGCCAGCAGCCCATGGGTCGGGACTAGTTGGAATGAGCAGTTCTTC.

This clonotype was seen a few times. The CDR3 spells CASSPQYF. The CDR3 DNA is TGTGCCAGCAGCCCTCAGTACTTC. The chain couples TRBV7-9 to TRBJ2-5; unclear D gene. V lost 5 bases, J lost 11 bases, and 3 bases lay in between. There are 8 residues in the CDR3. The V gene's germline CDR1 is SEHNR and CDR2 FQNEAQ (reference sequence).

This clonotype was seen a handful of times. The chain couples TRBV6-6 to TRBJ2-1; D is uncertain. In germline, CDR1 is MNHNY, CDR2 SVGAGI (reference sequence). This CDR3 has 13 amino acids. V gave up 0 bases and J gave up 7 bases, with 7 bases separating them. CDR3 nucleotide sequence: TGTGCCAGCAGTTACTCGATGGGGAATGAGCAGTTCTTC. Its protein is CASSYSMGNEQFF.

This clonotype was seen a handful of times. The chain links TRBV4-1 to TRBJ2-3, with 7 bases lining up with TRBD2. The V and J ends lost 4 bases and 2 bases, in that order; junction bases with no gene match: 12. Germline V gene lookup returns CDR1 MGHRA and CDR2 YSYEKL. The CDR3 consists of 17 residues. The CDR3 is CASSPAGSGSYTDTQYF. The DNA for the CDR3 is TGCGCCAGCAGCCCTGCGGGTAGCGGGTCTTACACAGATACGCAGTATTTT.

This clonotype showed up many times. The CDR3 nucleotides are TGTGCCAGCAGGGTTCGTACAGTAATGAACACTGAAGCTTTCTTT. It yields the protein CASRVRTVMNTEAFF. The rearrangement joins TRBV6-6 to TRBJ1-1, with D unclear. V lost 6 bases, J lost 0 bases, and 14 bases lay in between. Germline loops: CDR1 MNHNY, CDR2 SVGAGI (reference sequence). The CDR3 runs 15 residues.

For this clonotype: This could be a read error, since a much larger clone is one nucleotide away. No conserved phenylalanine or tryptophan is present at the end of the CDR3, so a read error is the likely explanation. The J gene is TRBJ2-5, the V gene TRBV11-1; D is unresolved. CDR3 length: 12 residues. Germline V gene data show CDR1 as SGHAT and CDR2 as FQDESV (reference sequence). V was clipped by 5 bases and J by 5 bases, with 9 bases between them. The CDR3 protein is CASSGQQETQYL. The CDR3 DNA follows: TGTGCCAGCAGCGGTCAGCAGGAGACCCAGTACTTA.

This clonotype was counted ten times or more. This chain uses TRBV3-1 with TRBJ2-7; TRBD2 matches 8 bases. CDR3 length equals 16 residues. J was trimmed by 4 bases and V by 2 bases; bases with no gene match: 10. The germline V gene has CDR1 LGHDT and CDR2 YNNKEL (reference sequence). The DNA for the CDR3 is TGTGCCAGCAGCCAAACGCGGGCTAGCGGGTTGTACGAGCAGTACTTC. Translating gives CASSQTRASGLYEQYF.

J is TRBJ2-2 and V is TRBV12-3 or TRBV12-4; 7 bases line up with TRBD1. The V segment lost 5 bases and the J segment 0 bases; nucleotides outside the gene matches: 3. This CDR3 region has 15 residues. CDR3 nucleotide sequence: TGTGCCAGCAGTACCGGGACAGCGAACACCGGGGAGCTGTTTTTT. It encodes CASSTGTANTGELFF.

The chain combines TRBV6-5 with TRBJ2-2, with D perhaps given as TRBD1 or TRBD2 (5 bases each). V was pared by 5 bases and J by 3 bases, with 25 bases between. The germline V gene encodes CDR1 MNHEY and CDR2 SVGAGI. The CDR3 runs 19 residues. The chain's CDR3 is CASSPTPLGPYAHTGELFF. The CDR3 nucleotides read TGTGCCAGCAGTCCTACCCCATTGGGACCTTATGCCCACACCGGGGAGCTGTTTTTT.

This clonotype occurred many times. This chain connects TRBV2 to TRBJ2-1; possibly TRBD1 for D (5 bases). Germline CDR1 and CDR2: SNHLY and FYNNEI. CDR3 length equals 16 residues. V was shortened by 5 bases and J by 5 bases, with 19 bases between the two germline ends. The CDR3 loop is CASSIQVWASNNEQFF. The CDR3 region has the DNA TGTGCCAGCAGTATACAGGTTTGGGCGTCTAACAATGAGCAGTTCTTC.

The chain combines TRBV25-1 with TRBJ2-3; 7 nucleotides line up with TRBD2. CDR1 and CDR2 (germline): MGHDK, SYGVNS. The CDR3 runs 10 residues. V shed 10 bases and J 11 bases; nucleotides not matched to a gene: 6. The DNA of the CDR3 is TGTGCCACGGAGGGACTACAGCAGTATTTT. This gives the protein CATEGLQQYF. The full variable domain, in which reference TRBV25-1 and TRBJ2-3 provide the parts outside the CDR3, is EADIYQTPRYLVIGTGKKITLECSQTMGHDKMYWYQQDPGMELHLIHYSYGVNSTEKGDLSSESTVSRIRTEHFPLTLESARPSHTSQYLCATEGLQQYFGPGTRLTVL.

The CDR3 DNA follows: TGTGCCAGCAGTTCGAATCTCATGGACAGGAGGAACACTGAAGCTTTCTTT. This codes for CASSSNLMDRRNTEAFF. The chain uses TRBV28 and TRBJ1-1; 7 bases fit TRBD1. The CDR3 consists of 17 residues. Germline CDR1 and CDR2: MDHEN and SYDVKM. Trimming at V came to 4 bases and at J to 1 base, leaving 12 bases not matched to a gene. Looking up the rest from reference TRBV28 and TRBJ1-1 gives the full variable domain: DVKVTQSSRYLVKRTGEKVFLECVQDMDHENMFWYRQDPGLGLRLIYFSYDVKMKEKGDIPEGYSVSREKKERFSLILESASTNQTSMYLCASSSNLMDRRNTEAFFGQGTRLTVV.